This T cell receptor beta chain was sequenced for a study of cytomegalovirus exposure and HLA in healthy donors (dated 2017 in TCRdb). A note on the overall study: The 500 to 700 repertoires of the first cohort and the 110 or so validation repertoires were produced on the same platform, according to a later analysis. The study aimed to test whether cataloging public T cell receptors could reveal signatures of past pathogen exposure. Along with the approximately 700-subject first cohort, a separate validation cohort of around 110 different subjects was used. The study combined high-throughput TCR immunosequencing, statistical association of individual TCRs with disease status, and machine learning to predict cytomegalovirus infection status.

Broader findings and caveats from the paper: A total of fewer than 200 TCR beta chains were listed by the study as associated with cytomegalovirus. Across donors, most TCR sequences were observed very rarely, whereas some public TCRs were present in many individuals. A later analysis had no HLA typing for the validation cohort, so co-occurrence there was scored across all 130 or so repertoires. A few of the identified cytomegalovirus-associated TCR beta chains were confirmed in vitro to be specific for cytomegalovirus antigens. A later analysis found that TCRs clustered in the first cohort also tended to co-occur in the approximately 120 validation repertoires, with just under 95% of cluster scores above 0. The authors suggested that the approach could potentially be extended to other disease states and immunological phenotypes. Cytomegalovirus status was reported to be diagnosed by the classifier with high specificity and sensitivity in both the original and validation cohorts.

Separate from the roughly 650-subject first cohort, the validation cohort of roughly 130 subjects was the group to which the donors belonged. The library was generated by the immunoSEQ multiplex PCR assay. Processing in the source paper ran as follows. To diagnose cytomegalovirus status from the catalog of TCR beta chain sequences, a statistical classification framework was built. This is the immuneACCESS table as TCRdb keeps it, with only in-frame sequences that have V and J called. A part of the clones is gone; compared with another copy, unresolved V genes explain less than half, and the rest is unexplained. V and J calls and clone size come straight from that table; D and trimming were deduced from the DNA. For this sample the table gives about 98,000 clones, of which around 88% were detected only once. 3.5% to 5% of the sample belongs to the ten largest clones. Inclusive of the bounding cysteine and phenylalanine, the CDR3 is 14 residues long. The retained sequence is limited to the CDR3, 42 bases, with the frame set at the first base. The V end loses 6 bases and the J end loses 3 bases, and a stretch of 14 bases separates them. CDR1 and CDR2, per the germline V gene, are MRHNA and SNTAGT.

A few counts support this clone. It lacks a known antigen. Base qualities are not provided; no much larger clone lies one nucleotide away. The sequencing input was PBMCs. This receptor was identified in a woman aged 25 to 39 in good health and CMV-seronegative. The chain is assembled from TRBV6-4 and TRBJ2-5; a tentative D match to TRBD1 spans 6 bases. CDR3 loop: CASRVGTPKETQYF. The nucleotides are TGTGCCAGCAGGGTCGGGACACCAAAAGAGACCCAGTACTTC.